One TCR beta chain is described in this entry. Antigen unknown. The data were taken from a study of T cell responses to AZD1222 COVID-19 vaccine. Produced via immunoSEQ multiplex PCR; TCRdb's table is partial and in-frame only. The data show over 110,000 clones, with 75% to 95% seen just once and 2.5% to 3.5% held by the top ten. Study outcomes and limitations: Spike-specific TCR depth and breadth grew after two AZD1222 doses. Just 5 to 7 people given AZD1222 tested seropositive at baseline. Among the donors, most were white British and more were female, and clonal diversity was possibly underestimated. Sampling that yielded the repertoires occurred only after the peak T cell response.

The CDR3 extends over 15 amino acids. CDR1 is MDHEN, CDR2 SYDVKM, per germline. The V end lost 5 bases, the J end lost 10 bases, and 21 bases lay between the germline ends. This specimen consisted of peripheral blood, obtained on day 0 of AZD1222 vaccination. This receptor was identified in an adult in good health. The chain has TRBV28 and TRBJ1-5; D gene unclear. This CDR3 reads CASSDGGLGPHPQHF. For the CDR3, the DNA is TGTGCCAGCAGTGATGGCGGGCTGGGTCCCCACCCCCAGCATTTT.